Below are 17 T cell receptor beta chains sequenced from a single sample in a study of blood T cell repertoires in COVID-19 (dated by TCRdb to the early 2020s). The library was built by means of the immunoSEQ multiplex PCR assay. The clones in this table, taken by TCRdb from immuneACCESS, are in-frame only. Not every clone is retained; where verified, under half of the shortfall comes from an unresolved V gene, and the cause of the rest is unknown. In this sample the table shows roughly 220,000 clones, 85% to 90% of which occur a single time. The ten largest clones add up to over 12% of the sample. Source material: PBMCs or T cells enriched from blood (not recorded which). These receptors were taken from a woman aged 50 to 65 with acute COVID-19.

This chain connects TRBV7-2 to TRBJ2-1; tentatively, D is TRBD1 (5 bases). This CDR3 is built from 13 residues. V was pared by 8 bases and J by 8 bases, with 16 bases between. In germline, CDR1 is SGHTA, CDR2 FQGNSA. This CDR3 reads CASSYGVGDEQFF. The DNA for the CDR3 is TGTGCCAGCTCGTATGGGGTAGGGGATGAGCAGTTCTTC.

This clone was observed once. The chain has TRBV20-1 and TRBJ2-3; TRBD2 matches at 8 bases. V shed 3 bases and J 4 bases; nucleotides not matched to a gene: 6. Germline V gene sequence: CDR1 DFQATT, CDR2 SNEGSKA (reference sequence). CDR3 length equals 14 residues. The CDR3 DNA reads TGCAGTGCTAGTGTAACTAGCGGAGCAGATACGCAGTATTTT. Translated, it gives CSASVTSGADTQYF.

V gene TRBV7-9 combines with J gene TRBJ1-5, with 10 bases matching TRBD1. Germline V lookup: CDR1 SEHNR, CDR2 FQNEAQ (reference sequence). J was trimmed by 0 bases and V by 4 bases; bases with no gene match: 3. This CDR3 has 16 residues. The CDR3 is CASSSGQGGSNQPQHF. In DNA form, the CDR3 reads TGTGCCAGCAGCTCTGGACAGGGGGGTAGCAATCAGCCCCAGCATTTT.

The V and J genes are TRBV5-6 and TRBJ1-2; 9 nucleotides align to TRBD1. This CDR3 region has 14 residues. Germline loops: CDR1 SGHDT, CDR2 YYEEEE. The trim removed 3 bases at V and 4 bases at J, leaving 4 bases unmatched. CDR3 sequence reads: CASSWGTGSYGYTF. Written as DNA, the CDR3 is TGTGCCAGCAGCTGGGGGACAGGGAGCTATGGCTACACCTTC.

The rearrangement uses TRBV5-5 and TRBJ2-4; D is possibly TRBD1 (5 bases). The V gene lost 3 bases and the J gene lost 0 bases, with 13 bases spanning the gap. This CDR3 region has 16 residues. Germline V gene sequence: CDR1 SGHKS, CDR2 YYEKEE (reference sequence). The CDR3 DNA follows: TGTGCCAGCAGCTCCAGGCAGGGTATAGCCAAAAACATTCAGTACTTC. Translation: CASSSRQGIAKNIQYF.

The CDR3 nucleotides read TGTGCCAGCTCCATCAACGGGGTTAATGAAAAACTGTTTTTT. This encodes CASSINGVNEKLFF. This rearrangement joins TRBV18 to TRBJ1-4, with unresolved D. Germline CDR1 is KGHSH and CDR2 is LQKENI. The CDR3 has 14 residues. V lost 6 bases and J 4 bases, leaving 12 bases between the germline ends.

In its sample, this clone was seen once. V gene TRBV11-2 combines with J gene TRBJ2-7; perhaps TRBD2 as D (5 bases). The V and J ends lost 5 bases and 1 base respectively, with 15 bases between them. The CDR3 sequence is 15 residues long. Germline CDR1 and CDR2: SGHAT and FQNNGV. CDR3 sequence (DNA): TGTGCCAGCAGCCCGTCCGGGGTGGCGTCCTACGAGCAGTACTTC. This sequence encodes CASSPSGVASYEQYF.

This chain connects TRBV21-1 to TRBJ2-3; the D call of TRBD2 is as the table states it, not checked on the DNA. TRBV21-1 is a pseudogene. The CDR3 has 14 amino acids. The DNA for the CDR3 is TGTGCCAGCAGCCGGCGGGGGAGCACAGATACGCAGTATTTT. Protein: CASSRRGSTDTQYF.

The J gene is TRBJ2-1, the V gene TRBV6-5, with 10 bases matching TRBD1. The CDR3 runs 15 residues. Unmatched junction bases numbered 14, after V lost 10 bases and J lost 8 bases. The V gene's germline CDR1 is MNHEY and CDR2 SVGAGI. This CDR3 is CAITSLRDRGDEQFF. The DNA for the CDR3 is TGTGCCATCACCTCGCTCCGGGACAGGGGTGATGAGCAGTTCTTC.

The V and J genes are TRBV2 and TRBJ1-1; 9 nucleotides line up with TRBD1. V dropped 1 base and J dropped 4; count of bases not matched to a gene: 4. CDR1 is SNHLY and CDR2 is FYNNEI in the germline V gene. The CDR3 extends over 15 amino acids. The CDR3 DNA follows: TGTGCCAGCAGTGAAGGAACAGGGGGCGGCACTGAAGCTTTCTTT. This encodes CASSEGTGGGTEAFF. The variable domain in full, completed from reference TRBV2 and TRBJ1-1, reads EPEVTQTPSHQVTQMGQEVILRCVPISNHLYFYWYRQILGQKVEFLVSFYNNEISEKSEIFDDQFSVERPDGSNFTLKIRSTKLEDSAMYFCASSEGTGGGTEAFFGQGTRLTVV.

This rearrangement joins TRBV5-1 to TRBJ1-3, with 8 nucleotides matching TRBD1. This CDR3 is 15 amino acids long. Germline values: CDR1 SGHRS, CDR2 YFSETQ. V shed 0 bases, J shed 2 bases, and the junction held 1 base outside the gene matches. This chain's CDR3 is CASSLETGAGNTIYF. In DNA, the CDR3 is TGCGCCAGCAGCTTGGAGACAGGGGCTGGAAACACCATATATTTT.

This clone appeared once. This chain connects TRBV7-9 to TRBJ2-7; the D gene is possibly TRBD2 (6 bases). The CDR3 consists of 16 residues. Trimming left V 3 bases short and J 2 bases short, with 17 bases between. Germline CDR1 reads SEHNR; CDR2 reads FQNEAQ (reference sequence). The CDR3 spells CASSLEGSFVTYEQYF. In nucleotides, the CDR3 is TGTGCCAGCAGCTTGGAGGGCTCCTTTGTAACCTACGAGCAGTACTTC.

V and J are TRBV7-6 and TRBJ2-2; D is perhaps TRBD2 (7 bases). With 3 bases removed from V and 5 bases from J, the gap between germline ends came to 16 bases. Germline assignment: CDR1 SGHVS and CDR2 FNYEAQ. The CDR3 runs 16 residues. In DNA form, the CDR3 reads TGTGCCAGCAGCTTTACCGGGGGGCAGGTAACCGGGGAGCTGTTTTTT. Translated, it gives CASSFTGGQVTGELFF.

The gene calls are TRBV5-1 and TRBJ2-1; TRBD2 aligns across 11 bases. The CDR3 spans 16 residues. V shed 4 bases, J shed 5 bases, and the junction held 8 bases outside the gene matches. Germline V lookup: CDR1 SGHRS, CDR2 YFSETQ. The CDR3 is CASSPLLAGGNNEQFF. Written as DNA, the CDR3 is TGCGCCAGCAGCCCCTTATTAGCGGGAGGGAACAATGAGCAGTTCTTC.

The chain uses TRBV27 and TRBJ2-3; no reliable D call. The CDR3 is made up of 15 amino acids. Looked up from germline, CDR1 is MNHEY and CDR2 is SMNVEV (reference sequence). V lost 6 bases to trimming and J lost 5 bases, with 18 bases between them. The CDR3 protein is CASSLTATHGDTQYF. CDR3 nucleotides: TGTGCCAGCAGCCTAACAGCCACCCACGGAGATACGCAGTATTTT.

This clone was found a few times. This chain uses TRBV4-2 with TRBJ2-1; a weak D match, TRBD2 (6 bases). V lost 5 bases and J lost 7, with 18 bases in between. The germline CDR1 and CDR2 sequences are LGHNA and YNFKEQ. This CDR3 has 15 amino acids. CDR3 coding DNA: TGTGCCAGCAGCTCCCAACCGGGAGAGATTAATGAGCAGTTCTTC. It yields the protein CASSSQPGEINEQFF.

This rearrangement joins TRBV9 to TRBJ1-1; unclear D gene. Germline V gene data show CDR1 as SGDLS and CDR2 as YYNGEE. The CDR3 covers 14 residues. Trimming shortened V by 3 bases and J by 1 base, and 10 bases separated the two germline ends. The CDR3 loop is CASSASSGNTEAFF. For the CDR3, the DNA is TGTGCCAGCAGCGCCTCCTCGGGGAACACTGAAGCTTTCTTT.